Below, 22 T cell receptor beta chains from the same sample are listed, as sequenced in a study of T cells in women clearing cervical HPV infection. Profiling relied on immunoSEQ multiplex PCR, and the TCRdb table lists in-frame clones only, not all of them. The sample totals 20,000 to 25,000 clones. The source material was blood buffy coat. Every receptor here comes from a woman aged 18-70 years with a cervical HPV16 infection that either progressed to CIN3+ or cleared (not recorded which).

About this clone itself: Read data end 3 residues before the CDR3 end; the end is taken from the germline J gene. This chain connects TRBV4-2 to TRBJ1-4; D remains ambiguous. V lost 1 base, J lost 4 bases, and 10 bases lay in between. CDR3 size: 15 residues. CDR1 and CDR2 (germline): LGHNA, YNFKEQ. The CDR3 loop is CASSQVAGDNEKLFF. The CDR3 DNA, read in part, is TGTGCCAGCAGCCAAGTAGCCGGTGATAATGAAAAA.

The sequenced part of the CDR3 DNA is TGTGCCAGCATTAATCAGGGGACCCATAGCAATCAGCCC. It is translated as CASINQGTHSNQP. The CDR3, in full, reads CASINQGTHSNQPQHF. V gene TRBV28 combines with J gene TRBJ1-5; a weak D match, TRBD1 (6 bases). The read comes to an end 3 residues before the CDR3 does, leaving the germline J gene to fill in the end. V was trimmed by 7 bases and J by 0 bases, leaving 16 bases between them. CDR3 length: 16 amino acids. Germline loops: CDR1 MDHEN, CDR2 SYDVKM. Full variable domain (remainder filled in from reference TRBV28 and TRBJ1-5): DVKVTQSSRYLVKRTGEKVFLECVQDMDHENMFWYRQDPGLGLRLIYFSYDVKMKEKGDIPEGYSVSREKKERFSLILESASTNQTSMYLCASINQGTHSNQPQHFGDGTRLSIL.

Notes on this clone: The CDR3 end lies 3 residues beyond the end of the read and is filled in from the germline J gene. The J gene is TRBJ1-3, the V gene TRBV6-2 or TRBV6-3; 8 nucleotides align to TRBD1. Germline trimming cut 5 bases from V and 0 bases from J; bases unmatched to any gene: 6. Germline CDR1 MNHEY, CDR2 SVGEGT. The CDR3 contains 16 residues. CDR3 residues: CASSRTGPSSGNTIYF. The sequenced part of the CDR3 DNA is TGTGCCAGCAGTAGGACAGGGCCGAGCTCTGGAAACACC.

A remark on this clone: The sequence runs out 3 residues before the end of the CDR3; the remainder is reconstructed from the germline J gene. This chain connects TRBV19 to TRBJ2-3; TRBD2 is a possible D gene (6 bases). Trimming left V 3 bases short and J 4 bases short, with 14 bases between. Germline values: CDR1 LNHDA, CDR2 SQIVND (reference sequence). The CDR3 extends over 15 amino acids. The CDR3 bases that were read are TGTGCCAGTAGTATGGACATAAGGAGGGCAGATACG. This translates into CASSMDIRRADT. The entire CDR3 sequence reads CASSMDIRRADTQYF.

Remarks on this clone: The CDR3 goes on 3 residues after the read ends, and that part is filled in from the germline J gene. The chain links TRBV3-1 (or the pseudogene TRBV3-2) to TRBJ2-1, with TRBD2 matching 7 bases. J was trimmed by 4 bases and V by 0 bases; bases with no gene match: 3. The CDR3 consists of 15 residues. Germline assignment: CDR1 LGHDT and CDR2 YNNKEL (reference sequence). The DNA read from the CDR3 is TGTGCCAGCAGCCAAGATAGCGGGCAATACAATGAG. Its protein is CASSQDSGQYNE. The full CDR3 protein reads CASSQDSGQYNEQFF.

Details on this clone: Coverage ceases 3 residues before the CDR3 finishes, and the germline J gene fills in the end. The gene calls are TRBV20-1 and TRBJ2-7; 10 nucleotides match TRBD2. This CDR3 has 14 residues. Germline values: CDR1 DFQATT, CDR2 SNEGSKA (reference sequence). Trimming took 6 bases from V and 3 from J; bases not matched to a gene: 8. The covered CDR3 bases are TGCAGTGCCGCAAGCGGGAGGGACCTCTACGAG. Translated: CSAASGRDLYE. From start to end, the CDR3 is CSAASGRDLYEQYF.

Turning to this clone: The read is 3 residues too short to cover the CDR3 end, so that end is filled in from the germline J gene. The genes are TRBV20-1 and TRBJ1-1, with D possibly TRBD1 on 6 matching bases. The CDR3 is made up of 13 amino acids. Looked up from germline, CDR1 is DFQATT and CDR2 is SNEGSKA (reference sequence). The V gene lost 7 bases and the J gene lost 3 bases, with 15 bases spanning the gap. The CDR3 DNA, read in part, is TGCAGTGGGAAGGGGGGGAGGGACACTGAA. This encodes CSGKGGRDTE. The whole CDR3 is CSGKGGRDTEAFF.

Worth noting for this clone: The read terminates 3 residues before the CDR3 end, so the remaining end is supplied by the germline J gene. V is TRBV7-9 and J is TRBJ1-1; 7 nucleotides agree with TRBD1. This CDR3 comprises 13 residues. Germline loops: CDR1 SEHNR, CDR2 FQNEAQ (reference sequence). The CDR3 protein is CASSLAGDREAFF. The sequenced CDR3 bases are TGTGCCAGCAGCTTAGCCGGGGACAGAGAA.

This clone shows up as medium-sized (0.01 to 0.1%) by frequency. The CDR3 is cut off 3 residues early in the read; its end comes from the germline J gene. The chain has TRBV4-2 and TRBJ2-6; TRBD1 might be the D (6 bases). This CDR3 is built from 18 residues. Trimming removed 1 base from V and 4 bases from J, with 17 bases in between. Per the germline V gene, CDR1 is LGHNA and CDR2 is YNFKEQ. The CDR3 DNA, read in part, is TGTGCCAGCAGCCAAGGGGGGCCAAACTTTCGAGGGGCCAACGTC. Translated: CASSQGGPNFRGANV. The whole CDR3 protein reads CASSQGGPNFRGANVLTF.

Remarks on this clone: The CDR3 end is not reached by the read, which stops 3 residues before it; the germline J gene fills it in. The chain joins TRBV12-5 to TRBJ2-3; the match to TRBD2 covers 7 bases. After removal of 1 base from V and 3 bases from J, the junction contained 10 bases not matched to a gene. The V gene's germline CDR1 is LGHNT and CDR2 FRNRAP. The CDR3 runs to 17 residues. CDR3 residues: CASGLAQGISGTDTQYF. The CDR3 DNA, read in part, is TGTGCTAGTGGTTTGGCCCAGGGTATTAGCGGGACAGATACG. Full variable domain (rest looked up from reference TRBV12-5 and TRBJ2-3): DARVTQTPRHKVTEMGQEVTMRCQPILGHNTVFWYRQTMMQGLELLAYFRNRAPLDDSGMPKDRFSAEMPDATLATLKIQPSEPRDSAVYFCASGLAQGISGTDTQYFGPGTRLTVL.

Regarding this clone: Coverage ceases 3 residues before the CDR3 finishes, and the germline J gene fills in the end. The chain links TRBV7-6 to TRBJ2-7; no definite D call. Germline-derived CDR1 and CDR2 are SGHVS and FNYEAQ. Trimming took off 1 base at V and 2 bases at J, with 12 bases between the two ends. The CDR3 is 15 residues long. The CDR3 spells CASSLGAGRAYEQYF. The sequenced CDR3 bases are TGTGCCAGCAGCTTAGGGGCAGGTAGGGCCTACGAG.

On this clone itself: The missing CDR3 end, 3 residues past where the read stops, is filled in from the germline J gene. The chain uses TRBV2 and TRBJ1-1; the D gene is possibly TRBD1 (6 bases). The CDR3 loop spans 13 amino acids. Germline V gene data show CDR1 as SNHLY and CDR2 as FYNNEI. V was clipped by 5 bases and J by 1 base, with 8 bases between them. CDR3 sequence: CASSSQGNTEAFF. The CDR3 bases that were read are TGTGCCAGCAGTTCACAGGGGAACACTGAA.

The covered CDR3 bases are TGTGCCAGCAGTGGACAGGATGACATT. It specifies CASSGQDDI. The entire CDR3 reads CASSGQDDIQYF. The chain combines TRBV12-3 or TRBV12-4 with TRBJ2-4; 7 positions match TRBD1. The read terminates 3 residues ahead of where the CDR3 ends, so the germline J gene completes it. The CDR3 spans 12 residues. J was trimmed by 8 bases and V by 5 bases; bases with no gene match: 3.

As to this clone: From the germline J gene comes the end of the CDR3, since the read stops 3 residues before it. The chain has TRBV7-2 and TRBJ2-4; D gene ambiguous. Germline loops: CDR1 SGHTA, CDR2 FQGNSA. The CDR3 is 13 residues long. CDR3 bases read: TGTGCCAGCAGCCCGACAAAGGCAAGTGGT. Residues: CASSPTKASG. Given in full, the CDR3 is CASSPTKASGQYF.

Note on this clone: The CDR3 goes on 3 residues after the read ends, and that part is filled in from the germline J gene. This chain links TRBV7-7 with TRBJ2-2, with TRBD2 identical over 9 bases. V trimming: 1 base; J trimming: 3 bases; junction bases outside the gene matches: 6. CDR3 size: 17 residues. Germline V CDR1 and CDR2: SSHAT, FNYEAQ (reference sequence). The part of the CDR3 DNA that was read is TGTGCCAGCAGCTTAGGGCGGGAGGGCCGACACACCGGGGAG. Protein: CASSLGREGRHTGE. The full CDR3 reads CASSLGREGRHTGELFF. The variable domain in full, completed from reference TRBV7-7 and TRBJ2-2, reads GAGVSQSPRYKVTKRGQDVTLRCDPISSHATLYWYQQALGQGPEFLTYFNYEAQPDKSGLPSDRFSAERPEGSISTLTIQRTEQRDSAMYRCASSLGREGRHTGELFFGEGSRLTVL.

Details on this clone: The read falls 3 residues short of the CDR3 end, and the missing part is taken from the germline J gene. The chain combines TRBV7-3 with TRBJ1-2, with no clear D. Germline values: CDR1 SGHTA, CDR2 FQGTGA. This CDR3 comprises 15 residues. The CDR3 loop reads CASSIAGSSYNDYTF. The sequenced CDR3 bases are TGTGCCAGCAGCATAGCGGGGAGCTCCTACAATGAC.

On this clone itself: The read terminates 3 residues before the CDR3 end, so the remaining end is supplied by the germline J gene. The chain couples TRBV28 to TRBJ1-5, with 7 bases identical to TRBD1. V gave up 6 bases and J gave up 4 bases; unmatched junction bases: 6. The CDR3 contains 14 residues. Germline CDR1 and CDR2: MDHEN and SYDVKM. The CDR3 bases that were read are TGTGCCAGCAGCTCCAGACAGGGTAATCAGCCC. Protein sequence: CASSSRQGNQP. In full, the CDR3 is CASSSRQGNQPQHF.

Worth noting for this clone: The read comes to an end 3 residues before the CDR3 does, leaving the germline J gene to fill in the end. This chain links TRBV20-1 with TRBJ2-1; 8 bases are a match to TRBD2. Germline values: CDR1 DFQATT, CDR2 SNEGSKA (reference sequence). The trim removed 3 bases at V and 7 bases at J, leaving 14 bases unmatched. The CDR3 totals 16 residues. The DNA read from the CDR3 is TGCAGTGCTAGTGCGGCACTAGCGGACCCTTGGAATGAG. Its protein product is CSASAALADPWNE. The full CDR3 is CSASAALADPWNEQFF.

Note on this clone: The read terminates 3 residues ahead of where the CDR3 ends, so the germline J gene completes it. This sequence joins TRBV28 and TRBJ2-7; the D is unclear. The CDR3 length is 10 residues. The V gene lost 10 bases and the J gene lost 4 bases, with 8 bases spanning the gap. In germline, CDR1 is MDHEN, CDR2 SYDVKM. Here the CDR3 reads CAIYHYEQYF. CDR3 bases read: TGTGCCATCTATCATTACGAG.

In regard to this clone: The read ends 3 residues early relative to the CDR3; the germline J gene fills the gap. The V call is TRBV6-1, the J call TRBJ1-3, with D uncertain. The germline CDR1 and CDR2 sequences are MNHNS and SASEGT. This CDR3 spans 12 amino acids. The covered CDR3 bases are TGTGCCAGCAGTGGGCCCCAAGGGACC. Its translation is CASSGPQGT. The entire CDR3 protein is CASSGPQGTIYF.

With respect to this clone: The read terminates 3 residues ahead of where the CDR3 ends, so the germline J gene completes it. The genes are TRBV2 and TRBJ2-7; 8 bases map to TRBD2. Looked up from germline, CDR1 is SNHLY and CDR2 is FYNNEI. The CDR3 contains 15 residues. With V trimmed by 7 bases and J by 5 bases, 13 bases remained unmatched. CDR3 DNA (partial): TGTGCCAGCACCGCCTTCAGCGGGAGAAGCGACGAG. This gives the protein CASTAFSGRSDE. The whole CDR3 protein is CASTAFSGRSDEQYF.

Turning to this clone: From the germline J gene comes the end of the CDR3, since the read stops 3 residues before it. V and J are TRBV20-1 and TRBJ2-1; 8 nucleotides line up with TRBD2. The length of the CDR3 is 15 residues. The germline gives CDR1 DFQATT, CDR2 SNEGSKA (reference sequence). J was trimmed by 6 bases and V by 6 bases; bases with no gene match: 13. CDR3 amino acids: CSARGSGTFPNEQFF. CDR3 DNA, as far as it was read: TGCAGTGCACGAGGTAGCGGGACCTTTCCCAATGAG.